Shown below are 23 T cell receptor beta chains from a single sample sequenced in a study of Graves' ophthalmopathy and Graves' hyperthyroidism. Transcripts of RNA were the source for amplifying TCR beta CDR3 regions. RT-PCR was first run with HTBI primers, then multiplex PCR in a second round. From the multiplex PCR reads, TCRdb called clonotypes with MiXCR, one entry per CDR3 protein. Of 200,000 to 250,000 distinct CDR3 sequences in the sample, around a fifth are singletons; the top ten hold 43%. Input material: peripheral blood. The source of these receptors is a woman aged 50 to 65 with Graves' ophthalmopathy.

The V gene is TRBV28, the J gene TRBJ2-5; TRBD1 agrees at 11 bases. Per the germline V gene, CDR1 is MDHEN and CDR2 is SYDVKM. There are 16 residues in the CDR3. Trimming cost V 4 bases and J 3 bases; bases outside gene matches: 7. DNA for the CDR3: TGTGCCAGCAGTTCGTGGACAGGGGGCTCGGAAGAGACCCAGTACTTC. This translates into CASSSWTGGSEETQYF.

This clonotype was counted ten times or more. CDR3 bases: TGTGCCAGCAGGACAGGGGGCGCGAAACCTTTCTTT. Amino acid sequence: CASRTGGAKPFF. The chain combines TRBV27 with TRBJ1-1; 10 bases are a match to TRBD1. From germline, CDR1 is MNHEY and CDR2 SMNVEV (reference sequence). CDR3 length: 12 amino acids. V trimming: 6 bases; J trimming: 12 bases; junction bases outside the gene matches: 7.

In its sample, this clonotype was seen a few times. This chain uses TRBV20-1 with TRBJ1-1; a possible D gene is TRBD1 (5 bases). Trimming cost V 6 bases and J 1 base, with 9 bases left between them. This CDR3 spans 12 amino acids. CDR1 is DFQATT and CDR2 is SNEGSKA in the germline V gene (reference sequence). The CDR3: CSAGGSNTEAFF. In DNA form, the CDR3 reads TGCAGTGCCGGGGGATCGAACACTGAAGCTTTCTTT.

This clonotype was seen at least ten times. This chain links TRBV12-3 or TRBV12-4 with TRBJ2-2; D gene ambiguous. The CDR3 contains 13 residues. Trimming took 5 bases from V and 6 from J, leaving 10 bases between them. The CDR3: CASSHRTPGELFF. The DNA of the CDR3 is TGTGCCAGCAGTCACCGTACGCCCGGGGAGCTGTTTTTT.

This clonotype was seen many times. The chain couples TRBV18 to TRBJ1-2, with 7 bases that match TRBD1. The CDR3 contains 15 residues. J gave up 2 bases and V 2 bases, and 5 bases lay outside the gene matches. In germline, CDR1 is KGHSH, CDR2 LQKENI. Here the CDR3 reads CASSPNRGTNYGYTF. CDR3 coding DNA: TGTGCCAGCTCACCAAACAGGGGTACCAACTATGGCTACACCTTC. Looking up the rest from reference TRBV18 and TRBJ1-2 gives the full variable domain: NAGVMQNPRHLVRRRGQEARLRCSPMKGHSHVYWYRQLPEEGLKFMVYLQKENIIDESGMPKERFSAEFPKEGPSILRIQQVVRGDSAAYFCASSPNRGTNYGYTFGSGTRLTVV.

This clonotype was seen repeatedly, ten times or more. The rearrangement joins TRBV7-2 to TRBJ1-2; D gene uncertain. Trimming cost V 1 base and J 0 bases, with 6 bases left between them. The germline V gene encodes CDR1 SGHTA and CDR2 FQGNSA. This CDR3 region has 14 residues. This CDR3 reads CASSLDQTNYGYTF. The CDR3 DNA is TGTGCCAGCAGCTTAGACCAAACTAACTATGGCTACACCTTC.

This clonotype was seen ten or more times. The chain links TRBV20-1 to TRBJ2-2, with a tentative D call TRBD2 (5 bases). CDR1 and CDR2 (germline): DFQATT, SNEGSKA (reference sequence). Between the trimmed V and J ends, which lost 1 base and 5 bases, there was a span of 11 bases. CDR3 length: 14 amino acids. The CDR3 is CSARGSGPTGELFF. CDR3 nucleotide sequence: TGCAGTGCTAGAGGGAGCGGACCGACCGGGGAGCTGTTTTTT.

This clonotype was seen ten or more times. The genes are TRBV6-2 or TRBV6-3 and TRBJ2-7; TRBD2 matches 9 bases. Trimming at V came to 9 bases and at J to 4 bases, leaving 13 bases not matched to a gene. The germline gives CDR1 MNHEY, CDR2 SVGEGT. The CDR3 consists of 15 residues. As DNA, the CDR3 is TGTGCCAGTCGGGAAGTTATAGCGGGGGAATACGAGCAGTACTTC. This codes for CASREVIAGEYEQYF.

This clonotype was observed at least ten times. V gene TRBV6-5 combines with J gene TRBJ1-5; TRBD1 matches 8 bases. The CDR3 consists of 17 residues. The germline V gene has CDR1 MNHEY and CDR2 SVGAGI. J was trimmed by 3 bases and V by 4 bases; bases with no gene match: 11. CDR3 region: CASSSDTGGRVNQPQHF. CDR3 nucleotides: TGTGCCAGCAGTTCCGACACAGGGGGGCGGGTCAATCAGCCCCAGCATTTT.

This clonotype was seen many times. V usage is TRBV2 and J usage is TRBJ2-7, with D perhaps matching TRBD1 (6 bases). The germline CDR1 and CDR2 sequences are SNHLY and FYNNEI. V was shortened by 7 bases and J by 5 bases, with 18 bases between the two germline ends. This CDR3 has 14 residues. The CDR3 DNA reads as TGTGCCAGCAAGAATCGGGACACAAGCCACGAGCAGTACTTC. Translation gives CASKNRDTSHEQYF.

This clonotype was detected many times. V gene TRBV19 combines with J gene TRBJ2-7; D may be TRBD1 or TRBD2 (5 bases each). The CDR3 runs to 14 residues. The germline V and J ends were trimmed by 3 bases and 0 bases, with 9 bases remaining between them. Germline V gene sequence: CDR1 LNHDA, CDR2 SQIVND (reference sequence). In nucleotides, the CDR3 is TGTGCCAGTAGTATGGGACCGAGCTCCTACGAGCAGTACTTC. As protein: CASSMGPSSYEQYF.

The rearrangement uses TRBV6-1 and TRBJ2-5; D may match TRBD1 or TRBD2 (5 bases each). There are 13 residues in the CDR3. Trimming pared 7 bases from V and 5 bases from J, leaving 14 bases between. Germline V lookup: CDR1 MNHNS, CDR2 SASEGT. The CDR3 coding sequence is TGTGCCAGCACCCCCCTAGGGGAGGAGACCCAGTACTTC. It codes for CASTPLGEETQYF.

This clonotype came up many times. V gene TRBV29-1 combines with J gene TRBJ1-1; D is unclear. The V end lost 8 bases, the J end lost 4 bases, and 14 bases lay between the germline ends. CDR1 is SQVTM and CDR2 is ANQGSEA in the germline V gene. CDR3 length equals 12 residues. CDR3 residues: CSFGRIATEAFF. The CDR3 coding sequence is TGCAGCTTCGGACGTATCGCCACTGAAGCTTTCTTT.

This clonotype was observed many times. The rearrangement links TRBV7-2 to TRBJ2-5; 10 nucleotides line up with TRBD2. Looked up from germline, CDR1 is SGHTA and CDR2 is FQGNSA. The CDR3 runs to 16 residues. The junction had 12 bases not matched to a gene; V was cut back by 6 bases and J by 5 bases. DNA of the CDR3: TGTGCCAGCAGATCACGGACTAGCGGAAACGGGGAGACCCAGTACTTC. Translating it yields CASRSRTSGNGETQYF.

In this sample, this clonotype turned up many times. The genes are TRBV9 and TRBJ2-6, with 10 bases lining up with TRBD1. In germline, CDR1 is SGDLS, CDR2 YYNGEE. V shed 3 bases, J shed 2 bases, and the junction held 5 bases outside the gene matches. This CDR3 contains 17 residues. CDR3 sequence: CASSGDRGRAGANVLTF. CDR3 coding DNA: TGTGCCAGCAGCGGCGACAGGGGGCGAGCTGGGGCCAACGTCCTGACTTTC.

This clonotype was observed a few times. The V and J genes are TRBV18 and TRBJ1-5; 9 nucleotides line up with TRBD1. CDR1 and CDR2 (germline): KGHSH, LQKENI. V was pared by 2 bases and J by 6 bases, with 5 bases of the junction left unmatched. The CDR3 is 15 amino acids. The CDR3 nucleotides are TGTGCCAGCTCACCAGAACAGGGGGCGGTTCAGCCCCAGCATTTT. Its translation: CASSPEQGAVQPQHF.

The chain is built from TRBV12-3 or TRBV12-4 and TRBJ1-5; the D is unclear. V was shortened by 3 bases and J by 2 bases, with 14 bases between the two germline ends. This CDR3 is built from 16 residues. CDR3 sequence: CASSLVPPRGNQPQHF. CDR3 nucleotides: TGTGCCAGCAGTTTGGTTCCACCTAGAGGCAATCAGCCCCAGCATTTT.

This sequence joins TRBV7-6 and TRBJ2-7; the D is unclear. The V end was cut by 5 bases, the J end by 0 bases, with 11 bases between. The CDR3 length is 14 residues. CDR1 is SGHVS and CDR2 is FNYEAQ in the germline V gene. CDR3 bases: TGTGCCAGCAGCCCCCTAGGAATCTCCTACGAGCAGTACTTC. It translates to CASSPLGISYEQYF.

This chain connects TRBV2 to TRBJ2-7; 7 bases agree with TRBD2. The CDR3 is made up of 13 amino acids. Germline CDR1 SNHLY, CDR2 FYNNEI. V dropped 6 bases and J dropped 4; count of bases not matched to a gene: 6. CDR3 in amino acids: CASRERERYEQYF. DNA for the CDR3: TGTGCCAGCAGGGAGCGGGAAAGGTACGAGCAGTACTTC.

Ten or more counts support this clonotype. The chain joins TRBV12-3 or TRBV12-4 to TRBJ1-5; 11 bases match TRBD1. This CDR3 is 15 amino acids long. The V and J ends lost 6 bases and 6 bases, in that order; junction bases with no gene match: 7. The CDR3 region has the DNA TGTGCCAGCAGGGGGGGACAGGGGGTTGGTCAGCCCCAGCATTTT. This codes for CASRGGQGVGQPQHF.

This clonotype appeared many times. J is TRBJ2-7 and V is TRBV7-8, with 10 bases matching TRBD2. Germline CDR1 reads SGHVS; CDR2 reads FQNEAQ. V gave up 5 bases and J gave up 2 bases; unmatched junction bases: 9. The CDR3 contains 16 residues. CDR3 loop: CASSVLAGPLTYEQYF. CDR3 coding DNA: TGTGCCAGCAGCGTACTAGCGGGACCCTTAACCTACGAGCAGTACTTC. The full variable domain, rest sourced from reference TRBV7-8 and TRBJ2-7, is GAGVSQSPRYKVAKRGQDVALRCDPISGHVSLFWYQQALGQGPEFLTYFQNEAQLDKSGLPSDRFFAERPEGSVSTLKIQRTQQEDSAVYLCASSVLAGPLTYEQYFGPGTRLTVT.

This clonotype was counted at least ten times. The genes are TRBV10-3 and TRBJ1-1; D not certain. Trimming shortened V by 0 bases and J by 3 bases, and 8 bases separated the two germline ends. The CDR3 covers 14 residues. Germline V lookup: CDR1 ENHRY, CDR2 SYGVKD. CDR3 DNA: TGTGCCATCAGTGAGTCTCTCCGAGACACTGAAGCTTTCTTT. Amino acid sequence: CAISESLRDTEAFF.

This clonotype was counted at least ten times. The V call is TRBV4-2, the J call TRBJ2-2, with TRBD1 as a possible D gene (5 bases). The CDR3 runs to 16 residues. Germline V gene data show CDR1 as LGHNA and CDR2 as YNFKEQ. V dropped 4 bases and J dropped 4 bases, with 16 bases sitting between them. CDR3 sequence reads: CASSPTLGVGTGELFF. The DNA of the CDR3 is TGTGCCAGCAGCCCAACTTTAGGGGTCGGCACCGGGGAGCTGTTTTTT.